The entry below gives a single TCR beta chain sequence along with its context. What it binds is not known. This entry comes from a study of vaccination and CD4 T cells after COVID-19. Study-level information: The post-COVID samples were taken a median roughly 98 days after diagnosis, anywhere from 35 to 161. Cultures designated as controls were supplied with a CEFX pool, an HIV-1 Nef pool, or no peptide.

Documented treatment: approximately nine-day PBMC culture with coronavirus spike peptide pools or control peptides (ViraFEST assay). The authors isolated CD4+ T cells by negative selection after less than 12 days of culture. The Oncomine TCR Beta short-read assay was applied to DNA of cultured CD4+ T cells. Someone extracted genomic DNA from cultured CD4+ T cells. TCRdb redid the calling of the PCR reads with MiXCR, one entry per CDR3 protein. The sample holds about 18,000 distinct CDR3 sequences; over 75% are singletons and the top ten take about a sixth. This CDR3 spans 15 amino acids. From germline, CDR1 is MGHDK and CDR2 SYGVNS. Trimming took 5 bases from V and 4 from J, leaving 17 bases between them.

This sequence was found in a human donor who received a COVID-19 vaccine. The sample consisted of CD4+ T cells from blood, cultured in vitro, taken after SARS-CoV-2 vaccination. The V gene is TRBV25-1, the J gene TRBJ1-1; D gene ambiguous. Here the CDR3 DNA reads TGTGCCAGCAGTACCTCCGGGCCCTCGGCCACTGAAGCTTTCTTT. Its protein product is CASSTSGPSATEAFF.